This TCR beta chain was documented in a study of shared clonotypes between healthy human individuals. CDR1 SEHNR and CDR2 FQNEAQ come from the germline V gene (reference sequence). The CDR3 runs to 15 residues. Trimming pared 8 bases from V and 1 base from J, leaving 17 bases between. This table comes from immunoSEQ multiplex PCR, and its TCRdb copy is limited to in-frame clones, with some not included. The table shows about 1,800,000 clones, with approximately 94% occurring only once. Regarding this clone: Its antigen is as yet unknown.

Notes on the study in general: Naive subsets typically showed greater estimated richness than memory subsets. Sampling was confined to blood; repertoires within tissues likely differ.

It was CD45RO-negative cells, positively selected for CCR7, that made up naive CD8 cells, with terminally differentiated effector memory CD45RA+ cells excluded. All donors were Caucasian adults living in Nashville, Tennessee. The receptor comes from a man aged 18 to 29 in good health. This sequence joins TRBV7-9 and TRBJ2-5, with a tentative D call TRBD1 (6 bases). Material for sequencing was naive CD8+ T cells sorted from blood. The CDR3 here is CASADIGQIQETQYF. For the CDR3, the DNA is TGTGCCAGCGCAGACATAGGACAGATCCAAGAGACCCAGTACTTC.